The next 11 T cell receptor beta chains were all read from a single sample in a study of human thymus T cells. The source of the thymus tissue was resections taken during corrective heart surgery. Using immunoSEQ multiplex PCR, the repertoire was profiled, and TCRdb retains in-frame clones only, with some absent. The sample has about 78,000 clones; around 96% are singletons. Specimen: thymus tissue. The origin of the receptors is a boy in the first two years of life with a congenital heart defect but otherwise immunologically healthy.

This chain uses TRBV6-5 with TRBJ2-7, with 7 positions matching TRBD1. This CDR3 comprises 13 residues. J gave up 4 bases and V 6 bases, and 6 bases lay outside the gene matches. The germline gives CDR1 MNHEY, CDR2 SVGAGI. CDR3 nucleotide sequence: TGTGCCAGCAGACAGGGGACCTCATACGAGCAGTACTTC. This encodes CASRQGTSYEQYF.

The chain is built from TRBV28 and TRBJ2-2, with no clear D. The germline V gene has CDR1 MDHEN and CDR2 SYDVKM. Trimming shortened V by 2 bases and J by 1 base, and 5 bases separated the two germline ends. The CDR3 contains 14 residues. The CDR3 loop reads CASSLSENTGELFF. In DNA form, the CDR3 reads TGTGCCAGCAGTTTAAGCGAGAACACCGGGGAGCTGTTTTTT. Supplemented by reference TRBV28 and TRBJ2-2, the full variable domain reads DVKVTQSSRYLVKRTGEKVFLECVQDMDHENMFWYRQDPGLGLRLIYFSYDVKMKEKGDIPEGYSVSREKKERFSLILESASTNQTSMYLCASSLSENTGELFFGEGSRLTVL.

The J gene is TRBJ1-5, the V gene TRBV2; 10 bases match TRBD1. J gave up 5 bases and V 6 bases, and 16 bases lay outside the gene matches. The germline gives CDR1 SNHLY, CDR2 FYNNEI. The CDR3 has 18 amino acids. The DNA of the CDR3 is TGTGCCAGCAGCCTAACCAGGTTGTGGACAGGGGGGCATCAGCCCCAGCATTTT. This translates into CASSLTRLWTGGHQPQHF.

The DNA of the CDR3 is TGTGCCAGCAGCTTAGATGGGGGCGCGGGAGAGACCCAGTACTTC. Amino acids: CASSLDGGAGETQYF. The chain combines TRBV7-2 with TRBJ2-5; D perhaps matches TRBD1 (6 bases). The CDR3 runs 15 residues. Deletions cut 1 base from V and 4 bases from J, with 13 bases between. CDR1 and CDR2 (germline): SGHTA, FQGNSA. The whole variable domain, remainder taken from reference TRBV7-2 and TRBJ2-5, is GAGVSQSPSNKVTEKGKDVELRCDPISGHTALYWYRQSLGQGLEFLIYFQGNSAPDKSGLPSDRFSAERTGGSVSTLTIQRTQQEDSAVYLCASSLDGGAGETQYFGPGTRLLVL.

This chain connects TRBV4-1 to TRBJ1-5, with a weak D call TRBD1 (6 bases). The V and J ends lost 3 bases and 3 bases respectively, with 9 bases between them. This CDR3 has 14 amino acids. CDR1 MGHRA and CDR2 YSYEKL come from the germline V gene. The CDR3 is CASSHTGYNQPQHF. For the CDR3, the DNA is TGCGCCAGCAGCCACACAGGGTACAATCAGCCCCAGCATTTT.

The chain carries TRBV27 and TRBJ1-4, with D unclear. The CDR3 extends over 16 amino acids. The germline CDR1 and CDR2 sequences are MNHEY and SMNVEV (reference sequence). Trimming took 0 bases from V and 8 from J, leaving 16 bases between them. CDR3 sequence (DNA): TGTGCCAGCAGTTTATCGATGTCTCCCGGGAGGGAAAAACTGTTTTTT. Its translation is CASSLSMSPGREKLFF. Looking up the rest from reference TRBV27 and TRBJ1-4 gives the full variable domain: EAQVTQNPRYLITVTGKKLTVTCSQNMNHEYMSWYRQDPGLGLRQIYYSMNVEVTDKGDVPEGYKVSRKEKRNFPLILESPSPNQTSLYFCASSLSMSPGREKLFFGSGTQLSVL.

V is TRBV4-3 and J is TRBJ2-1, with D maybe TRBD2 (7 bases). Germline assignment: CDR1 LGHNA and CDR2 YSLEER. Trimming shortened V by 4 bases and J by 5 bases, and 18 bases separated the two germline ends. The CDR3 is 16 amino acids. CDR3 sequence (DNA): TGCGCCAGCAGCCGGGTAGGGGGGGGGCGGAACAATGAGCAGTTCTTC. Translating gives CASSRVGGGRNNEQFF.

This chain connects TRBV27 to TRBJ2-1, with D possibly called TRBD1 or TRBD2 (5 bases each). The V end lost 8 bases, the J end lost 0 bases, and 23 bases lay between the germline ends. There are 18 residues in the CDR3. Germline CDR1 MNHEY, CDR2 SMNVEV (reference sequence). The CDR3 protein is CASGFRFEGLSSYNEQFF. The CDR3 DNA reads as TGTGCCAGCGGATTCCGATTCGAGGGGCTTAGCTCCTACAATGAGCAGTTCTTC.

This clone has just a few counts. The V gene is TRBV30, the J gene TRBJ1-2; TRBD1 aligns across 7 bases. CDR3 length equals 16 residues. In germline, CDR1 is GTSNPN, CDR2 SVGIG (reference sequence). V lost 0 bases, J lost 4 bases, and 11 bases stayed unmatched. CDR3 nucleotides: TGTGCCTGGAGTGTACTCTGGCACAGGGGCGGCTATGGCTACACCTTC. It is translated as CAWSVLWHRGGYGYTF.

The rearrangement links TRBV6-1 to TRBJ2-5, with D tentatively TRBD2 (5 bases). V was clipped by 2 bases and J by 4 bases, with 11 bases between them. CDR1 is MNHNS and CDR2 is SASEGT in the germline V gene. CDR3 length equals 14 residues. The CDR3, as DNA: TGTGCCAGCAGTGAACTGAGGGAGAGAGAGACCCAGTACTTC. Amino acids: CASSELRERETQYF.

The V and J genes are TRBV7-9 and TRBJ2-5; D might be TRBD1 (5 bases). Between the trimmed V and J ends, which lost 5 bases and 4 bases, there was a span of 8 bases. The germline CDR1 and CDR2 sequences are SEHNR and FQNEAQ (reference sequence). The CDR3 extends over 12 amino acids. The CDR3 coding sequence is TGTGCCAGCAGCCGTAGGGGAGAGACCCAGTACTTC. As protein: CASSRRGETQYF.